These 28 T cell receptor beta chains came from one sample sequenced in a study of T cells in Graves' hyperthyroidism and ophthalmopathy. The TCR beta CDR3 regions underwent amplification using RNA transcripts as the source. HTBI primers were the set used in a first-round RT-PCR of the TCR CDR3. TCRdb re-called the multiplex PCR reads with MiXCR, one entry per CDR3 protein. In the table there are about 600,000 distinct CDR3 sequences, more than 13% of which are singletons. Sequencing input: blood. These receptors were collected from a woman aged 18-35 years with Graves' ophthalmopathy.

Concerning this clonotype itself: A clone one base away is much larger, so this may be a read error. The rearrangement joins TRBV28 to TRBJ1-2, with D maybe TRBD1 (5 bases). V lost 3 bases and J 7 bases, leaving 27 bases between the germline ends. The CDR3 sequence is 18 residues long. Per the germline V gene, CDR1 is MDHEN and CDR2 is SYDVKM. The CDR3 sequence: CASSFKSRERWRGCGYTF. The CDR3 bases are TGTGCCAGCAGTTTCAAGTCCAGGGAAAGGTGGAGGGGCTGTGGCTACACCTTC.

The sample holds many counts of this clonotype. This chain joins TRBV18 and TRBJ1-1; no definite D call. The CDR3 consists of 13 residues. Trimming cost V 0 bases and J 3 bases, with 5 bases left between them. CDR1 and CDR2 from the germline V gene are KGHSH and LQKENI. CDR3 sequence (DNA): TGTGCCAGCTCACCACCGCAGCACACTGAAGCTTTCTTT. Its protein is CASSPPQHTEAFF.

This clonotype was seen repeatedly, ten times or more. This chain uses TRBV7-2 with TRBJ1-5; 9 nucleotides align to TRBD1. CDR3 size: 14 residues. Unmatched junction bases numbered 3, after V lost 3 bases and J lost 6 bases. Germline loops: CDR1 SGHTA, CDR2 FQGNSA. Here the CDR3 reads CASSLTGGRQPQHF. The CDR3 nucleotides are TGTGCCAGCAGCTTGACAGGGGGGCGTCAGCCCCAGCATTTT.

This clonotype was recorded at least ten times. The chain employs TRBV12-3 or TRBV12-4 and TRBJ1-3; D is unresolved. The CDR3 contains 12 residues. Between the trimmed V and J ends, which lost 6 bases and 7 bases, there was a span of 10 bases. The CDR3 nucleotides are TGTGCCAGCAGACTATCCCGCAACACCATATATTTT. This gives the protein CASRLSRNTIYF.

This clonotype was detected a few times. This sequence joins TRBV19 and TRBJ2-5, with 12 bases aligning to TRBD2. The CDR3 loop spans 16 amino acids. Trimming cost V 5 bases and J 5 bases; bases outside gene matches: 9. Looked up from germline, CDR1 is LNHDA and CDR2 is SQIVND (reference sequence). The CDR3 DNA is TGTGCCAGTAGTCCTCTAGCGGGAGGGCCGGTGGAGACCCAGTACTTC. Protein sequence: CASSPLAGGPVETQYF.

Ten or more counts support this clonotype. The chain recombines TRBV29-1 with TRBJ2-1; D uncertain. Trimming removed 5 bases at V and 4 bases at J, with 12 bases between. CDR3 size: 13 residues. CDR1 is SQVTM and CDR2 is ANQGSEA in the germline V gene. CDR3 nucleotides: TGCAGCGTTCCCCCCCGGTCATACAATGAGCAGTTCTTC. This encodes CSVPPRSYNEQFF.

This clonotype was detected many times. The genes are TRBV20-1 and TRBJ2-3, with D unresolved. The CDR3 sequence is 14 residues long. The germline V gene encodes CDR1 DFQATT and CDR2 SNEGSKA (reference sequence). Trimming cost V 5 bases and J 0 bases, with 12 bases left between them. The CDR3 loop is CSAPDGSSTDTQYF. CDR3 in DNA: TGCAGTGCTCCGGACGGATCTAGCACAGATACGCAGTATTTT.

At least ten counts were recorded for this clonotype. CDR3 nucleotide sequence: TGTGCCAGTAGTATAGGCGGAGGGCCGTCTAGCGACACTGAAGCTTTCTTT. It translates to CASSIGGGPSSDTEAFF. The chain links TRBV19 to TRBJ1-1; no definite D call. V dropped 1 base and J dropped 3 bases, with 18 bases sitting between them. The CDR3 extends over 17 amino acids. The germline V gene encodes CDR1 LNHDA and CDR2 SQIVND (reference sequence).

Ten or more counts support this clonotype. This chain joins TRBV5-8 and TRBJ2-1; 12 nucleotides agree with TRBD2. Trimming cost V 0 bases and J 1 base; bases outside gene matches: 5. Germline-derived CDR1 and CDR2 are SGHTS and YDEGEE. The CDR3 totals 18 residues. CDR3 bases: TGTGCCAGCAGCTTGGGACTAGCGGGAGTTAGGTCCTACAATGAGCAGTTCTTC. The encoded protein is CASSLGLAGVRSYNEQFF.

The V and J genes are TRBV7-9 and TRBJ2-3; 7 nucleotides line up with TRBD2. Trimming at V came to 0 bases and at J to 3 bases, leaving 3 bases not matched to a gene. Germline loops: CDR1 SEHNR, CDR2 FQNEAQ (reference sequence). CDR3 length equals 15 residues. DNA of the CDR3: TGTGCCAGCAGCTTAGCGGGGCGGGGGACAGATACGCAGTATTTT. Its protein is CASSLAGRGTDTQYF.

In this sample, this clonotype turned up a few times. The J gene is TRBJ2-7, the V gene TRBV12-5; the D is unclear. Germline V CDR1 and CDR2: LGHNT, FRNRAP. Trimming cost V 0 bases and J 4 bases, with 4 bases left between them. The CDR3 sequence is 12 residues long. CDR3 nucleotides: TGTGCTAGTGGTTTGGTGCCTTACGAGCAGTACTTC. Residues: CASGLVPYEQYF.

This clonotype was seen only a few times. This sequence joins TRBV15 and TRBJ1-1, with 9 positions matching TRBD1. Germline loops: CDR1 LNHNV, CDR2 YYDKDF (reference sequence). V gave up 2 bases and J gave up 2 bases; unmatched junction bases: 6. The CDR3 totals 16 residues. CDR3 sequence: CATSRPRTGENTEAFF. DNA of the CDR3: TGTGCCACCAGCAGACCTAGGACAGGGGAAAACACTGAAGCTTTCTTT.

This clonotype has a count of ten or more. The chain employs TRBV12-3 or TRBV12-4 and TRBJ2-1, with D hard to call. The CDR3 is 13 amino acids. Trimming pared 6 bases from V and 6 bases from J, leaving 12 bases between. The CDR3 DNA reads TGTGCCAGCAGCGTTTCAGTACGCAATGAGCAGTTCTTC. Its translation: CASSVSVRNEQFF.

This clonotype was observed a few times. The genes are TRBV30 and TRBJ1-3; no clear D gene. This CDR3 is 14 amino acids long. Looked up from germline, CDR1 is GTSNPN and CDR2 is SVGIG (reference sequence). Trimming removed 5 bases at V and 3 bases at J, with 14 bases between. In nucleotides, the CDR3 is TGTGCCTGGGCTCCCCCGGGGTATGGAAACACCATATATTTT. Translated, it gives CAWAPPGYGNTIYF. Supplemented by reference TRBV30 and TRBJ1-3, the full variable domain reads SQTIHQWPATLVQPVGSPLSLECTVEGTSNPNLYWYRQAAGRGLQLLFYSVGIGQISSEVPQNLSASRPQDRQFILSSKKLLLSDSGFYLCAWAPPGYGNTIYFGEGSWLTVV.

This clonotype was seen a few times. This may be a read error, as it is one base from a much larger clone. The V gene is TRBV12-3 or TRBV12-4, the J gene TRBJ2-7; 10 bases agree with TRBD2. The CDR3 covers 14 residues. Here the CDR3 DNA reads TGTGTCAGCACTCCTAGCGGGAGTGACTACGAGCAGTACTTC. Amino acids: CVSTPSGSDYEQYF.

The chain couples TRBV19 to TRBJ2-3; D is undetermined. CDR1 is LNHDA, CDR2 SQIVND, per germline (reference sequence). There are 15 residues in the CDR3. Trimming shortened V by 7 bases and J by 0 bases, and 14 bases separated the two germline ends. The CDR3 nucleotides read TGTGCCAGTACCAATGGGCAGACTAGCACAGATACGCAGTATTTT. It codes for CASTNGQTSTDTQYF.

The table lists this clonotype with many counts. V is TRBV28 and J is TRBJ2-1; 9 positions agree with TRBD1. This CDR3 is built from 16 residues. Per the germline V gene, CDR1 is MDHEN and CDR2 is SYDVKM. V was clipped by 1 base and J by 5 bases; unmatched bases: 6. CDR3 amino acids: CASSLYRTGVDNEQFF. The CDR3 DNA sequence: TGTGCCAGCAGTTTATATAGGACAGGGGTCGACAATGAGCAGTTCTTC. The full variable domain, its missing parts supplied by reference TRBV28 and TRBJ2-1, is DVKVTQSSRYLVKRTGEKVFLECVQDMDHENMFWYRQDPGLGLRLIYFSYDVKMKEKGDIPEGYSVSREKKERFSLILESASTNQTSMYLCASSLYRTGVDNEQFFGPGTRLTVL.

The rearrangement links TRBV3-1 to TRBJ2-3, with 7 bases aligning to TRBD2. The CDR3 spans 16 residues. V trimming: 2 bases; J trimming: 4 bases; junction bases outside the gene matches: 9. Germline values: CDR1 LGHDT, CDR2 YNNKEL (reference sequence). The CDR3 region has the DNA TGTGCCAGCAGCCAAAACGCCTGGGGGGGAGCAGATACGCAGTATTTT. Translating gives CASSQNAWGGADTQYF.

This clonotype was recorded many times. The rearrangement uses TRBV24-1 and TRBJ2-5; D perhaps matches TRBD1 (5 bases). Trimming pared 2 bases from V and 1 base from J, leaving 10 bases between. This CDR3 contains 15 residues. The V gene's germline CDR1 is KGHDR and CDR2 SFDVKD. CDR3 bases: TGTGCCACCAGTGATTCGCAGGGTTTCCAAGAGACCCAGTACTTC. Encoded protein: CATSDSQGFQETQYF.

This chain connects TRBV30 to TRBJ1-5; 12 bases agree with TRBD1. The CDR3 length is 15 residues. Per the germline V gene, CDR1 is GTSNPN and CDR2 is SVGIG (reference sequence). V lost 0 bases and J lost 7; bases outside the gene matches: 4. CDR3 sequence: CAWSVAGTGGQPQHF. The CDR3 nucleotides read TGTGCCTGGAGTGTTGCAGGGACAGGGGGCCAGCCCCAGCATTTT.

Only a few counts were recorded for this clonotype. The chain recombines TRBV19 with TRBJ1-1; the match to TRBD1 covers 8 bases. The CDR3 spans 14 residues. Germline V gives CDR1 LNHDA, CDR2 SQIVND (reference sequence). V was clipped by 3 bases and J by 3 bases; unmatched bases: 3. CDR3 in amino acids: CASSIQGAYTEAFF. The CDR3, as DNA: TGTGCCAGTAGTATCCAGGGGGCGTACACTGAAGCTTTCTTT.

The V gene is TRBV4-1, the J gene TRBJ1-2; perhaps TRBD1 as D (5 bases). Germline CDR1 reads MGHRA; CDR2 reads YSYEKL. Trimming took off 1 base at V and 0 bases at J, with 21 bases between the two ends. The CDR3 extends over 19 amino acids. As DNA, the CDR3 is TGCGCCAGCAGCCAAGGATTAATTGCAGGGCGAGCCGCTAACTATGGCTACACCTTC. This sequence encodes CASSQGLIAGRAANYGYTF.

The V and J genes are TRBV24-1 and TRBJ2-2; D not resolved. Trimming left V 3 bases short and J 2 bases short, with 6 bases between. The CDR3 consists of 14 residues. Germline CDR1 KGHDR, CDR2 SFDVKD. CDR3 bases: TGTGCCACCAGTGATCAAATAAACACCGGGGAGCTGTTTTTT. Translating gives CATSDQINTGELFF.

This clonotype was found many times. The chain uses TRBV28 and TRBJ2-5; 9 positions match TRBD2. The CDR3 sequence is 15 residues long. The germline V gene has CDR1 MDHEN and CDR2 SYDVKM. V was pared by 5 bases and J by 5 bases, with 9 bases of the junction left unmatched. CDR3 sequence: CASSHLAGRIETQYF. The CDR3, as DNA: TGTGCCAGCAGTCACCTAGCGGGACGGATTGAGACCCAGTACTTC.

CDR3 sequence reads: CASSAYGTSGRASSNEQFF. In DNA form, the CDR3 reads TGTGCCAGCAGCGCATACGGGACTAGCGGGAGGGCCAGTAGTAATGAGCAGTTCTTC. V usage is TRBV9 and J usage is TRBJ2-1; 16 bases fit TRBD2. The CDR3 loop spans 19 amino acids. V gave up 3 bases and J gave up 7 bases; unmatched junction bases: 13. Germline CDR1 is SGDLS and CDR2 is YYNGEE.

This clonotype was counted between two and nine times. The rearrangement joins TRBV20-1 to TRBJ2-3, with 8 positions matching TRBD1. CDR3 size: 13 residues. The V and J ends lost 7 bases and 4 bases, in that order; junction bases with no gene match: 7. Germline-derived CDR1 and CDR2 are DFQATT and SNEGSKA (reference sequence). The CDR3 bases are TGCAGTGTGTTAGGACAGGGTGCAGATACGCAGTATTTT. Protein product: CSVLGQGADTQYF.

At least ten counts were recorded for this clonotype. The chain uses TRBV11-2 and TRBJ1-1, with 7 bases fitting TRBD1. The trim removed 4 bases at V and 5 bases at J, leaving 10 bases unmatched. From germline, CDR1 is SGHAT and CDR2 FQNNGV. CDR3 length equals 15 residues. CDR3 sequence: CASSSFHRGRTEAFF. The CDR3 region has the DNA TGTGCCAGCAGCTCCTTTCACAGGGGACGAACTGAAGCTTTCTTT.

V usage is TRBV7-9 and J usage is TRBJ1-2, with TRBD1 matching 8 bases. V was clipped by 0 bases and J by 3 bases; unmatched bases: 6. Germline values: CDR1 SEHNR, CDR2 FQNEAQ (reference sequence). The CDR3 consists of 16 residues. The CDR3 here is CASSLADREKDYGYTF. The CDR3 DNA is TGTGCCAGCAGCTTAGCGGACAGGGAGAAAGACTATGGCTACACCTTC. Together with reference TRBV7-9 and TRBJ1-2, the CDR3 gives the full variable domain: DTGVSQNPRHKITKRGQNVTFRCDPISEHNRLYWYRQTLGQGPEFLTYFQNEAQLEKSRLLSDRFSAERPKGSFSTLEIQRTEQGDSAMYLCASSLADREKDYGYTFGSGTRLTVV.